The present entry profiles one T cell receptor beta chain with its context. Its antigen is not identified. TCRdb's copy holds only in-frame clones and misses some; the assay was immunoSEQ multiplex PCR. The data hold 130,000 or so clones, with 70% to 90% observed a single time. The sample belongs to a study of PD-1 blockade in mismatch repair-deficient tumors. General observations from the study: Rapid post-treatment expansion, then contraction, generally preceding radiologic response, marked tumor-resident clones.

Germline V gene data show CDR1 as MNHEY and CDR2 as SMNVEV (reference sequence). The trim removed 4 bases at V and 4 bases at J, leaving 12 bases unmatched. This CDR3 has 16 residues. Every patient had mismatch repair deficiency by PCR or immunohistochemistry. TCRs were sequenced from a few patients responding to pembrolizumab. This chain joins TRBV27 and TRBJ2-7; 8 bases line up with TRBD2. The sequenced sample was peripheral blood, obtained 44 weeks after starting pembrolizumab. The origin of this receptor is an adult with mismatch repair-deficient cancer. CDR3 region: CASSSIYTVAGYEQYF. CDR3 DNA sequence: TGTGCCAGCAGTTCAATCTATACCGTAGCGGGGTACGAGCAGTACTTC.